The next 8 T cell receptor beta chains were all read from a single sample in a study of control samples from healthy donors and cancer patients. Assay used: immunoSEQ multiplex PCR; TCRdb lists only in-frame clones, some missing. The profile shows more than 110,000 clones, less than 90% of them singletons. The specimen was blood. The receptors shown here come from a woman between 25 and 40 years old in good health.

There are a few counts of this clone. CDR3 sequence: CASSASRGLLRNEQFF. Here the CDR3 DNA reads TGTGCCAGCAGTGCGAGCAGGGGGCTCCTACGCAATGAGCAGTTCTTC. V usage is TRBV6-1 and J usage is TRBJ2-1, with TRBD1 matching 8 bases. The V segment lost 4 bases and the J segment 6 bases; nucleotides outside the gene matches: 11. The CDR3 consists of 16 residues. Germline V gives CDR1 MNHNS, CDR2 SASEGT.

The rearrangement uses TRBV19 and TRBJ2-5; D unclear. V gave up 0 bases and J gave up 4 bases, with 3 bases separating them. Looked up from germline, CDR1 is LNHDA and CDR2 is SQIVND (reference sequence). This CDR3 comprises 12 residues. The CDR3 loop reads CASSIDVETQYF. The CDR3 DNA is TGTGCCAGTAGTATAGATGTAGAGACCCAGTACTTC.

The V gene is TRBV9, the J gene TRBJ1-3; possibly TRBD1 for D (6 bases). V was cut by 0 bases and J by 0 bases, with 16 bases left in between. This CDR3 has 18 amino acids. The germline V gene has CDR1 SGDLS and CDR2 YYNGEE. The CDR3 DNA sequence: TGTGCCAGCAGCGTAGACCCCGGCCTACAGGGCTCTGGAAACACCATATATTTT. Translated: CASSVDPGLQGSGNTIYF.

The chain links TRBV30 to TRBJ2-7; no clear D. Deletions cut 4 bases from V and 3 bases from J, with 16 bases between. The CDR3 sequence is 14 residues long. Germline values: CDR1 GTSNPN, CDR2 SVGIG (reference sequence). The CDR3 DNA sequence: TGTGCCTGGACTCCTACTGAGGTCCTCTACGAGCAGTACTTC. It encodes CAWTPTEVLYEQYF.

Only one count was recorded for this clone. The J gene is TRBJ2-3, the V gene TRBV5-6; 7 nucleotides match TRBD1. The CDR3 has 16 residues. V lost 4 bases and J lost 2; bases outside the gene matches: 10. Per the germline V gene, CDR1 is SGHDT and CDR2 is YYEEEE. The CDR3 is CASSPRSTGNTDTQYF. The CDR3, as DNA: TGTGCCAGCAGCCCCCGATCGACAGGGAACACAGATACGCAGTATTTT.

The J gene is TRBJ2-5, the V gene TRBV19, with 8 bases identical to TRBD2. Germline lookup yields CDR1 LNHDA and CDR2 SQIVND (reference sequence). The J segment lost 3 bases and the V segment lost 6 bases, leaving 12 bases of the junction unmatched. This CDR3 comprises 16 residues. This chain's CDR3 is CASRGLGGRPEETQYF. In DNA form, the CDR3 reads TGTGCCAGTAGGGGGTTGGGCGGGAGGCCCGAAGAGACCCAGTACTTC.

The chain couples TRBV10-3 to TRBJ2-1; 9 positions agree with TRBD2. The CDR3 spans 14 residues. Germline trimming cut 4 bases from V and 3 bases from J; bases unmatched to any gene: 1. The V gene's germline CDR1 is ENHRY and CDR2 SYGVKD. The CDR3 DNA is TGTGCCATCAGTGGACTAGCGGACTACAATGAGCAGTTCTTC. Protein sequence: CAISGLADYNEQFF.

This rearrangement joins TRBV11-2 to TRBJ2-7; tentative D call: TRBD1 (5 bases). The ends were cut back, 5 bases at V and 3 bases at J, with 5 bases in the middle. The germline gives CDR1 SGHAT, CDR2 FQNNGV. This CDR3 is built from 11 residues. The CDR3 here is CASSRGYEQYF. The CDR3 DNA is TGTGCCAGCAGCAGGGGCTACGAGCAGTACTTC.